The 30 T cell receptor beta chains below all came from one sample that was sequenced in a study of T-cell reconstitution after alpha-beta-depleted transplantation in children. The TCRbeta library incorporated unique molecular identifiers. TCRdb fed the PCR reads into MiXCR, producing one record per CDR3 protein. The table shows approximately 250,000 distinct CDR3 sequences, with under 30% occurring only once. Sequences were derived from PBMCs, sampled before TCRalphabeta/CD19-depleted stem cell transplant. The origin of the receptors is a girl aged 2 to 9 with Fanconi anemia, due to receive a stem cell transplant.

The chain is built from TRBV7-3 and TRBJ2-2, with TRBD2 matching over 7 bases. The J segment lost 1 base and the V segment lost 1 base, leaving 6 bases of the junction unmatched. Germline V gene sequence: CDR1 SGHTA, CDR2 FQGTGA. The CDR3 loop spans 17 amino acids. The CDR3, as DNA: TGTGCCAGCAGCTTAATGAGAGCGGGGATGAACACCGGGGAGCTGTTTTTT. This gives the protein CASSLMRAGMNTGELFF.

This clonotype showed up many times. V and J are TRBV27 and TRBJ2-7; 7 bases match TRBD1. CDR1 MNHEY and CDR2 SMNVEV come from the germline V gene (reference sequence). This CDR3 has 15 residues. Trimming removed 6 bases from V and 0 bases from J; junction bases left unmatched: 8. CDR3 loop: CASSTRQGPSYEQYF. CDR3 sequence (DNA): TGTGCCAGCAGCACAAGACAGGGTCCCTCCTACGAGCAGTACTTC.

The V gene is TRBV12-3 or TRBV12-4, the J gene TRBJ1-2; TRBD1 matches 8 bases. The trim removed 6 bases at V and 7 bases at J, leaving 13 bases unmatched. This CDR3 contains 15 residues. CDR3 nucleotide sequence: TGTGCCAGCAGCCGACCCGGACAGGGAACGGTTGGCTACACCTTC. Translated: CASSRPGQGTVGYTF.

This clonotype was seen repeatedly, ten times or more. This chain uses TRBV19 with TRBJ2-1; TRBD2 matches 12 bases. The germline CDR1 and CDR2 sequences are LNHDA and SQIVND (reference sequence). V dropped 8 bases and J dropped 8; count of bases not matched to a gene: 7. This CDR3 comprises 14 residues. Written as DNA, the CDR3 is TGTGCCAGTCAGACTAGCGGGAGTGTCGATGAGCAGTTCTTC. Translated, it gives CASQTSGSVDEQFF.

This rearrangement joins TRBV20-1 to TRBJ2-5, with 9 bases fitting TRBD2. The germline CDR1 and CDR2 sequences are DFQATT and SNEGSKA (reference sequence). V was pared by 0 bases and J by 5 bases, with 7 bases of the junction left unmatched. The CDR3 is 15 amino acids. CDR3 protein: CSARDQAGGRETQYF. The CDR3 DNA sequence: TGCAGTGCTAGAGATCAAGCGGGGGGCCGGGAGACCCAGTACTTC.

Many counts were recorded for this clonotype. CDR3 DNA: TGTGCCAGCAGTTACGGCCAGGGTAGTGAGCAGTTCTTC. Protein: CASSYGQGSEQFF. V gene TRBV6-5 combines with J gene TRBJ2-1, with D perhaps matching TRBD1 (5 bases). CDR1 MNHEY and CDR2 SVGAGI come from the germline V gene. The CDR3 has 13 amino acids. V was clipped by 2 bases and J by 9 bases, with 11 bases between them.

This chain joins TRBV29-1 and TRBJ2-2; D gene unclear. Germline loops: CDR1 SQVTM, CDR2 ANQGSEA. This CDR3 is built from 14 residues. The germline V and J ends were trimmed by 0 bases and 4 bases, with 9 bases remaining between them. CDR3 residues: CSVEEVSVTGELFF. The CDR3 nucleotides are TGCAGCGTTGAAGAGGTATCGGTCACCGGGGAGCTGTTTTTT.

This clonotype was seen ten or more times. The V gene is TRBV6-1, the J gene TRBJ2-3; 7 bases are a match to TRBD2. Germline V gene data show CDR1 as MNHNS and CDR2 as SASEGT. V lost 4 bases to trimming and J lost 5 bases; unmatched junction nucleotides: 12. This CDR3 is 16 amino acids long. The CDR3 sequence: CASSVLSGGTIDTQYF. The CDR3 DNA is TGTGCCAGCAGTGTCTTGTCGGGGGGAACTATAGATACGCAGTATTTT.

This clonotype showed up just a few times. The CDR3 DNA sequence: TGCAGCGTTGCGACTAGCGTTACAGATACGCAGTATTTT. Translating gives CSVATSVTDTQYF. V and J are TRBV29-1 and TRBJ2-3; 8 bases are a match to TRBD2. The CDR3 spans 13 residues. Trimming cost V 4 bases and J 3 bases; bases outside gene matches: 3. Germline-derived CDR1 and CDR2 are SQVTM and ANQGSEA.

The V and J genes are TRBV9 and TRBJ2-7; the D gene is possibly TRBD2 (5 bases). The CDR3 is 14 amino acids. Trimming cost V 0 bases and J 7 bases, with 14 bases left between them. In germline, CDR1 is SGDLS, CDR2 YYNGEE. CDR3 region: CASSVDGSFIEQYF. The DNA of the CDR3 is TGTGCCAGCAGCGTAGATGGGAGTTTTATTGAGCAGTACTTC.

This clonotype was detected ten times or more. V and J are TRBV15 and TRBJ2-1; the match to TRBD2 covers 9 bases. With V trimmed by 5 bases and J by 8 bases, 10 bases remained unmatched. Germline CDR1 LNHNV, CDR2 YYDKDF (reference sequence). There are 15 residues in the CDR3. The CDR3 DNA sequence: TGTGCCACCAGCCATGGGCGGGAGGGCCGGGATGAGCAGTTCTTC. This gives the protein CATSHGREGRDEQFF. The entire variable domain, with the rest obtained from reference TRBV15 and TRBJ2-1, is as follows: DAMVIQNPRYQVTQFGKPVTLSCSQTLNHNVMYWYQQKSSQAPKLLFHYYDKDFNNEADTPDNFQSRRPNTSFCFLDIRSPGLGDTAMYLCATSHGREGRDEQFFGPGTRLTVL.

This clonotype was found once. V is TRBV11-3 and J is TRBJ2-1, with D tentatively TRBD2 (5 bases). The CDR3 totals 16 residues. The germline CDR1 and CDR2 sequences are SGHNT and YENEEA. The germline V and J ends were trimmed by 2 bases and 5 bases, with 16 bases remaining between them. CDR3 nucleotides: TGTGCCAGCAGCTTAAGGGCTAGCAGAGGTAACAATGAGCAGTTCTTC. Its translation: CASSLRASRGNNEQFF.

Many counts were recorded for this clonotype. V gene TRBV7-2 combines with J gene TRBJ2-2, with D unresolved. CDR1 and CDR2 from the germline V gene are SGHTA and FQGNSA. The V gene lost 3 bases and the J gene lost 7 bases, with 3 bases spanning the gap. The CDR3 loop spans 11 amino acids. Written as DNA, the CDR3 is TGTGCCAGCAGCTTGCACGGGGAGCTGTTTTTT. This translates into CASSLHGELFF.

In its sample, this clonotype was seen many times. The genes are TRBV10-3 and TRBJ2-7, with D perhaps being TRBD1 or TRBD2 (6 bases each). CDR3 length: 16 residues. The germline CDR1 and CDR2 sequences are ENHRY and SYGVKD. In DNA form, the CDR3 reads TGTGCGGTTACCCGTGGTGGGGGGCCCACCTCCTACGAGCAGTACTTC. The encoded protein is CAVTRGGGPTSYEQYF.

This clonotype was counted many times. This chain uses TRBV7-3 with TRBJ2-1; D is perhaps TRBD2 (6 bases). The CDR3 has 15 amino acids. Germline lookup yields CDR1 SGHTA and CDR2 FQGTGA. V lost 0 bases, J lost 2 bases, and 8 bases lay in between. The CDR3: CASSLTSGPYNEQFF. For the CDR3, the DNA is TGTGCCAGCAGCTTAACTAGCGGTCCCTACAATGAGCAGTTCTTC.

This clonotype was observed many times. The CDR3 loop reads CASSQTSAWTGELFF. Here the CDR3 DNA reads TGTGCCAGCAGCCAAACTAGCGCCTGGACCGGGGAGCTGTTTTTT. The chain uses TRBV12-3 or TRBV12-4 and TRBJ2-2, with 7 nucleotides matching TRBD2. Losses at the gene ends were 6 bases for V and 5 bases for J; bases not matched to a gene: 9. The length of the CDR3 is 15 residues.

This clonotype was found a few times. This chain links TRBV20-1 with TRBJ1-5; D not certain. The V end was cut by 6 bases, the J end by 6 bases, with 24 bases between. The CDR3 has 16 residues. Germline CDR1 DFQATT, CDR2 SNEGSKA (reference sequence). CDR3 region: CSAYPEPDHMTQPQHF. The CDR3 DNA follows: TGCAGTGCGTACCCGGAACCAGACCATATGACTCAGCCCCAGCATTTT.

This clonotype has a count of ten or more. The chain links TRBV29-1 to TRBJ1-2, with a tentative D call TRBD1 (5 bases). The CDR3 is made up of 11 amino acids. Germline CDR1 and CDR2: SQVTM and ANQGSEA. The V end was cut by 5 bases, the J end by 4 bases, with 8 bases between. CDR3 loop: CSVSGAYGYTF. The CDR3 DNA reads as TGCAGCGTTTCTGGGGCCTATGGCTACACCTTC.

Remarks on this clonotype: A much larger clone differs from this one at a single base, so this may be a read error. The chain is built from TRBV29-1 and TRBJ2-4; D is unresolved. The CDR3 has 13 residues. Germline-derived CDR1 and CDR2 are SQVTM and ANQGSEA. The chain's CDR3 is CGVRNSPKNIQYF. For the CDR3, the DNA is TGCGGCGTTAGAAACAGCCCCAAAAACATTCAGTACTTC.

The gene calls are TRBV13 and TRBJ2-7; 12 positions agree with TRBD2. The CDR3 length is 16 residues. Trimming removed 5 bases from V and 0 bases from J; junction bases left unmatched: 5. Per the germline V gene, CDR1 is PRHDT and CDR2 is FYEKMQ (reference sequence). The CDR3: CASSRMTSGSSYEQYF. CDR3 sequence (DNA): TGTGCCAGCAGCCGAATGACTAGCGGGAGCTCCTACGAGCAGTACTTC.

This clonotype was recorded many times. The DNA of the CDR3 is TGTGCCAGCAGCTTAGCGCGACGGGAGCAGTTCTTC. Its protein is CASSLARREQFF. The V call is TRBV7-2, the J call TRBJ2-1; D is uncertain. Germline CDR1 SGHTA, CDR2 FQGNSA. The germline V and J ends were trimmed by 0 bases and 10 bases, with 7 bases remaining between them. There are 12 residues in the CDR3.

This clonotype was seen a few times. CDR3 DNA sequence: TGTGCCAGCAGTTTGGGACTAGGCAATCAGCCCCAGCATTTT. Translated: CASSLGLGNQPQHF. This rearrangement joins TRBV12-3 or TRBV12-4 to TRBJ1-5; a weak D match, TRBD1 (5 bases). V was shortened by 3 bases and J by 2 bases, with 8 bases between the two germline ends. The CDR3 runs 14 residues.

This chain uses TRBV5-1 with TRBJ2-1; 9 bases agree with TRBD2. In germline, CDR1 is SGHRS, CDR2 YFSETQ. With 6 bases clipped from V and 3 bases from J, the junction kept 10 bases outside the gene matches. The CDR3 contains 16 residues. DNA of the CDR3: TGCGCCAGCACACCTATAGCGGGAGCGGTCTACAATGAGCAGTTCTTC. As protein: CASTPIAGAVYNEQFF.

Details on this clonotype: An end of the junction differs from the germline gene, which may be a read error. The chain carries TRBV20-1 and TRBJ2-2; TRBD2 aligns across 8 bases. The CDR3 is made up of 17 amino acids. Germline V CDR1 and CDR2: DFQATT, SNEGSKA (reference sequence). The CDR3 DNA follows: TGCTGTGCGCCGGGGGGTAGCGGGGTGATATACACCGGGGAGCTGTTTTTT. This translates into CCAPGGSGVIYTGELFF.

The CDR3 loop reads CASSLRPSHEQFF. CDR3 DNA: TGTGCCAGCAGCCTACGGCCCTCACATGAGCAGTTCTTC. V gene TRBV4-2 combines with J gene TRBJ2-1, with unresolved D. Looked up from germline, CDR1 is LGHNA and CDR2 is YNFKEQ. The CDR3 is made up of 13 amino acids. The V end was cut by 4 bases, the J end by 8 bases, with 12 bases between.

The DNA for the CDR3 is TGCAGCGTTGAAGAGACTAGCGGGGGGATACTAAATGAGCAGTTCTTC. Its translation is CSVEETSGGILNEQFF. J is TRBJ2-1 and V is TRBV29-1; TRBD2 matches at 13 bases. Germline CDR1 SQVTM, CDR2 ANQGSEA. J lost 7 bases, V lost 0 bases, and 6 bases had no gene match. The CDR3 totals 16 residues.

This clonotype was counted only a few times. V gene TRBV5-1 combines with J gene TRBJ2-1; D possibly uses TRBD1 or TRBD2 (6 bases each). Trimming shortened V by 0 bases and J by 8 bases, and 12 bases separated the two germline ends. CDR3 size: 14 residues. The germline V gene encodes CDR1 SGHRS and CDR2 YFSETQ. CDR3 amino acids: CASSLGRGVDEQFF. CDR3 nucleotide sequence: TGCGCCAGCAGCTTGGGGAGGGGGGTGGATGAGCAGTTCTTC.

The rearrangement links TRBV19 to TRBJ2-1; D possibly corresponds to TRBD1 (6 bases). The V end was cut by 9 bases, the J end by 8 bases, with 26 bases between. The CDR3 length is 16 residues. Germline V gene lookup returns CDR1 LNHDA and CDR2 SQIVND (reference sequence). The CDR3, as DNA: TGTGCCAGCACTTCCCCACAGGGTAGTGTAGGGGATGAGCAGTTCTTC. Protein product: CASTSPQGSVGDEQFF.

This clonotype was counted at least ten times. The V gene is TRBV5-1, the J gene TRBJ2-1; 9 nucleotides agree with TRBD2. The CDR3 spans 15 residues. After removal of 5 bases from V and 0 bases from J, the junction contained 3 bases not matched to a gene. Germline lookup yields CDR1 SGHRS and CDR2 YFSETQ. The CDR3 reads CASSSGGRSYNEQFF. The CDR3 DNA follows: TGCGCCAGCAGTAGCGGGGGACGCTCCTACAATGAGCAGTTCTTC. The variable domain in full, with the rest retrieved from reference TRBV5-1 and TRBJ2-1, is KAGVTQTPRYLIKTRGQQVTLSCSPISGHRSVSWYQQTPGQGLQFLFEYFSETQRNKGNFPGRFSGRQFSNSRSEMNVSTLELGDSALYLCASSSGGRSYNEQFFGPGTRLTVL.

This clonotype was detected a few times. The V gene is TRBV7-9, the J gene TRBJ2-7; D is perhaps TRBD1 (5 bases). The CDR3 contains 12 residues. CDR1 SEHNR and CDR2 FQNEAQ come from the germline V gene (reference sequence). The V gene lost 5 bases and the J gene lost 5 bases, with 10 bases spanning the gap. The CDR3 here is CASSRTLNEQYF. DNA for the CDR3: TGTGCCAGCAGCAGGACACTTAACGAGCAGTACTTC.